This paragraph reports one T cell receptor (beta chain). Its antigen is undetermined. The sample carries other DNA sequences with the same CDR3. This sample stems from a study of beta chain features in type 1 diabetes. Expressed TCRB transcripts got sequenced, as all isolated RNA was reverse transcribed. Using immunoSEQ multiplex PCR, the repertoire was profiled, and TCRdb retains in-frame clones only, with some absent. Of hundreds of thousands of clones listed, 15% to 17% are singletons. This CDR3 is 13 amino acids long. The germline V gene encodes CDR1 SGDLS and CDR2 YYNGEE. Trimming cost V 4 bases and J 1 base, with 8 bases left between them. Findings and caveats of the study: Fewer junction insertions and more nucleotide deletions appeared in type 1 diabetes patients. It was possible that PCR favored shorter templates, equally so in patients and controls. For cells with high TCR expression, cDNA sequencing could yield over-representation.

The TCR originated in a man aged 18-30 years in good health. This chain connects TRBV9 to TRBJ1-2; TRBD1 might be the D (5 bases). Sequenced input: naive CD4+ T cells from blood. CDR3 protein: CASSPDSNYGYTF. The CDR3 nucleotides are TGTGCCAGCAGCCCCGACAGTAACTATGGCTACACCTTC.